This T cell receptor (beta chain) emerged from a study of beta chain features in type 1 diabetes listed by TCRdb under 2018. In the study overall: Mean age, gender distribution, total cell number and subset yield were not different between patients and healthy donors. A total of 107,917,701 sorted cells were examined across all samples, and the number of cells per subset was strongly correlated with RNA yield. In the study, TCRB repertoires of sorted circulating CD4+ T cell subsets from recently diagnosed type 1 diabetes patients were compared with those of matched healthy donors. Regulatory and stem cell-like memory subsets were obtained from only 8 patients and roughly 8 healthy donors, while naive and central memory subsets were obtained from all 30 or so donors.

Overall study results and their limits: In all four CD4+ subsets, TCRB CDR3 length was moderately but significantly shorter in type 1 diabetes patients. Because cDNA was sequenced instead of genomic DNA, activated cells with high expression could be over-represented, although the groups did not differ in activation or CD3 levels. At VDJ recombination sites, patients with type 1 diabetes made fewer insertions and deleted more nucleotides, a pattern implying thymic rearrangement abnormalities. Shorter templates might have been favored by PCR, but patient and control samples were amplified and corrected together, so both groups would have been affected equally by any skew. The naive, central memory and regulatory TCRB repertoires appeared to resemble one another more closely among patients than among healthy donors. Only small numbers of individuals were included in the HLA sub-analyses, which left unresolved whether HLA type had any influence on TCRB rearrangement.

Each donor gave one peripheral blood draw, approximately 110 mL on average, collected into heparinised tubes. A BD FACSAria II was used to sort naive, central memory, regulatory and stem cell-like memory CD4+ T cells with a panel that included CD45RO, CCR7, CD25, CD127, CD95 and CD27. All sorted populations exceeded 98% purity. PBMCs were isolated right away by Lymphoprep density gradient centrifugation and were stained directly, without culture. Samples were stained and sorted in pairs, with one healthy donor and one patient per experiment, so that batch effects were minimized. CDR3 length: 12 amino acids, cysteine to phenylalanine. Of the read, only the CDR3 DNA is kept; its 36 bases are in frame from base 1. Relative to germline, V is 0 bases shorter and J is 3 bases shorter, with 3 bases between their ends. The germline V gene specifies SGHNT as CDR1 and YENEEA as CDR2. The entire isolated RNA was reverse transcribed using the High Capacity cDNA Reverse Transcription Kit, and thus expressed TCRB transcripts were sequenced. Deep immunoSEQ sequencing was performed on naive, central memory and regulatory T cell samples, with an average of roughly 3.5 million total reads per sample. Sorted cells were lysed in RLT buffer, and RNA was extracted using DNase-treated RNeasy Micro or Mini kits according to cell number. To prevent cross-contamination, every cell subset was processed on its own, while patient and healthy donor samples were processed together. TCRB sequences were amplified from cDNA with the immunoSEQ multiplex PCR, producing 87-bp fragments spanning the CDR3 region. The amplicons were sequenced using the Illumina HiSeq platform. The original pipeline was this. PCR bias was computationally corrected using synthetic template baselines, reads within Hamming distance 2 were collapsed, and singletons that could not be merged were discarded. Reads were aligned to IMGT to assign V, D and J genes, CDR3 length, and insertions or deletions at six rearrangement sites. Within each subset, clonotype counts were normalized to sorted cell number, after which true diversity and Gini coefficients were computed with the tcR R package. The overlap coefficient, calculated on TCRB nucleotide sequences, was used to measure repertoire sharing. Out-of-frame TCRB sequences from naive cells were analyzed to stand in for the pre-selection repertoire. Entries here come from immuneACCESS through TCRdb and include only in-frame sequences with V and J called. Some clones fail to appear in such tables; in the studies checked, an unresolved V gene covers under half of the shortfall, and the cause of the remainder is unknown. V and J calls and clone size are as listed in that table; D and trimming were resolved from the DNA. The sample includes 500,000 to 650,000 clones, with roughly an eighth observed a single time. The ten largest clones take up around 0.12% of the sample.

This clone was counted only a few times. Its antigen remains undetermined. The record has no base qualities; no much larger clone is one base away. This clonotype originated in a man aged 25-45 years with type 1 diabetes. Sample: naive CD4+ T cells from blood. The meaning of the sample's cell subset or site label: true naive CD4+ T cells. Recombination joined TRBV11-3 with TRBJ2-7, with no reliable assignment of the D segment. For the CDR3, the sequence is CASSLEVYEQYF. DNA sequence: TGTGCCAGCAGCTTAGAAGTCTACGAGCAGTACTTC.